This TCR beta chain was recorded in a study of blood T cell repertoires in COVID-19. In the original processing: Amplified reference gene primers provided the basis for estimating nucleated cell counts. Data came from immunoSEQ multiplex PCR; TCRdb stores just in-frame clones and leaves some out. V, J and clone size were drawn from that table, and D and trimming were deduced from the DNA. The sample yields a few hundred thousand clones, 65% to 85% seen once. J gave up 1 base and V 2 bases, and 8 bases lay outside the gene matches. This CDR3 comprises 16 residues. Germline-derived CDR1 and CDR2 are SGHRS and YFSETQ.

The clonotype comes from a woman aged 25 to 39 who had recovered from COVID-19. The V and J genes are TRBV5-1 and TRBJ2-7, with 8 bases identical to TRBD1. The sample consisted of peripheral blood. This chain's CDR3 is CASSLLPGQASYEQYF. As DNA, the CDR3 is TGCGCCAGCAGCTTACTTCCGGGACAGGCTTCCTACGAGCAGTACTTC.